These 30 T cell receptor beta chains originate from one sample sequenced in a study of blood T cell repertoires in COVID-19. TCRdb keeps only in-frame clones here, not all; method: immunoSEQ multiplex PCR. The table has 300,000 to 350,000 clones, 70% to 90% seen once. The sample was PBMCs or T cells enriched from blood (not recorded which). These TCRs come from a man aged 25 to 40 who had recovered from COVID-19.

At least ten counts were recorded for this clone. The genes are TRBV4-1 and TRBJ1-1; weak D call: TRBD1 (6 bases). CDR1 is MGHRA and CDR2 is YSYEKL in the germline V gene. The germline V and J ends were trimmed by 1 base and 5 bases, with 14 bases remaining between them. CDR3 size: 15 residues. The CDR3 loop reads CASSQAWRGRTEAFF. CDR3 coding DNA: TGCGCCAGCAGCCAAGCCTGGCGGGGGCGGACTGAAGCTTTCTTT.

V and J are TRBV6-9 and TRBJ2-7; D unresolved. Germline-derived CDR1 and CDR2 are MNHGY and SVAAGI. The CDR3 consists of 15 residues. V was cut by 4 bases and J by 0 bases, with 13 bases left in between. The CDR3 here is CASSSPPLSSYEQYF. The DNA of the CDR3 is TGTGCCAGCAGTTCCCCCCCCCTGAGCTCCTACGAGCAGTACTTC.

The V call is TRBV7-9, the J call TRBJ1-1; 7 nucleotides align to TRBD1. The CDR3 has 13 amino acids. The trim removed 4 bases at V and 3 bases at J, leaving 2 bases unmatched. Germline CDR1 SEHNR, CDR2 FQNEAQ (reference sequence). In nucleotides, the CDR3 is TGTGCCAGCAGCTCCGGACAGGACACTGAAGCTTTCTTT. This codes for CASSSGQDTEAFF.

The chain combines TRBV6-5 with TRBJ2-3; TRBD2 might be the D (6 bases). This CDR3 has 13 residues. Between the trimmed V and J ends, which lost 7 bases and 2 bases, there was a span of 10 bases. Germline assignment: CDR1 MNHEY and CDR2 SVGAGI. CDR3 residues: CASTGGPTDTQYF. For the CDR3, the DNA is TGTGCCAGCACCGGAGGGCCCACAGATACGCAGTATTTT.

The J gene is TRBJ2-7, the V gene TRBV5-4, with 14 bases that match TRBD2. CDR1 and CDR2 (germline): SGHNT, YYREEE (reference sequence). The CDR3 is 15 residues long. Trimming at V came to 2 bases and at J to 4 bases, leaving 2 bases not matched to a gene. Here the CDR3 DNA reads TGTGCCAGCAGCTTAGGACTAGCGGGGGGTTACGAGCAGTACTTC. Amino acid sequence: CASSLGLAGGYEQYF. The variable domain in full, with the rest retrieved from reference TRBV5-4 and TRBJ2-7, is ETGVTQSPTHLIKTRGQQVTLRCSSQSGHNTVSWYQQALGQGPQFIFQYYREEENGRGNFPPRFSGLQFPNYSSELNVNALELDDSALYLCASSLGLAGGYEQYFGPGTRLTVT.

This clone was observed a single time. The V and J genes are TRBV3-1 (or the pseudogene TRBV3-2) and TRBJ2-3; D not certain. The CDR3 spans 16 residues. V lost 0 bases to trimming and J lost 0 bases, with 10 bases between them. Per the germline V gene, CDR1 is LGHDT and CDR2 is YNNKEL (reference sequence). The CDR3 sequence is CASSQDEYPSTDTQYF. The CDR3 nucleotides read TGTGCCAGCAGCCAAGATGAGTATCCTAGCACAGATACGCAGTATTTT.

V usage is TRBV18 and J usage is TRBJ2-2, with 8 nucleotides matching TRBD1. The V segment lost 6 bases and the J segment 2 bases; nucleotides outside the gene matches: 8. CDR1 is KGHSH and CDR2 is LQKENI in the germline V gene. The CDR3 runs to 16 residues. As DNA, the CDR3 is TGTGCCAGCTCTTCGCCAGGGGGCGAAAACACCGGGGAGCTGTTTTTT. It specifies CASSSPGGENTGELFF. Full variable domain (rest looked up from reference TRBV18 and TRBJ2-2): NAGVMQNPRHLVRRRGQEARLRCSPMKGHSHVYWYRQLPEEGLKFMVYLQKENIIDESGMPKERFSAEFPKEGPSILRIQQVVRGDSAAYFCASSSPGGENTGELFFGEGSRLTVL.

V usage is TRBV27 and J usage is TRBJ1-4, with D perhaps matching TRBD1 (6 bases). The V end lost 6 bases, the J end lost 8 bases, and 16 bases lay between the germline ends. CDR1 and CDR2 (germline): MNHEY, SMNVEV (reference sequence). There are 14 residues in the CDR3. CDR3 DNA sequence: TGTGCCAGCAGGAGCAGGGGTGGGAACGAAAAACTGTTTTTT. This translates into CASRSRGGNEKLFF.

This clone showed up just a few times. V gene TRBV6-6 combines with J gene TRBJ2-2, with 13 bases that match TRBD2. V lost 4 bases to trimming and J lost 5 bases; unmatched junction nucleotides: 4. Germline loops: CDR1 MNHNY, CDR2 SVGAGI (reference sequence). This CDR3 is 16 amino acids long. CDR3 sequence reads: CASSFATSGGTGELFF. In DNA, the CDR3 is TGTGCCAGCAGTTTCGCGACTAGCGGGGGGACCGGGGAGCTGTTTTTT.

This clone was counted a few times. This sequence joins TRBV6-5 and TRBJ2-1; 10 bases align to TRBD2. The germline V gene has CDR1 MNHEY and CDR2 SVGAGI. V was clipped by 5 bases and J by 5 bases; unmatched bases: 6. The CDR3 consists of 15 residues. CDR3 nucleotides: TGTGCCAGCAGTCTCGTAGCGGGGGGAAACAATGAGCAGTTCTTC. Translated: CASSLVAGGNNEQFF.

The chain combines TRBV5-1 with TRBJ2-3; 11 bases line up with TRBD1. The CDR3 length is 17 residues. The J segment lost 0 bases and the V segment lost 4 bases, leaving 7 bases of the junction unmatched. The V gene's germline CDR1 is SGHRS and CDR2 YFSETQ. The CDR3 region is CASSLGTGGTSTDTQYF. The DNA of the CDR3 is TGCGCCAGCAGCCTCGGGACAGGGGGAACTAGCACAGATACGCAGTATTTT.

The chain carries TRBV7-8 and TRBJ2-7; possibly TRBD1 for D (6 bases). The germline CDR1 and CDR2 sequences are SGHVS and FQNEAQ. With 4 bases removed from V and 0 bases from J, the gap between germline ends came to 10 bases. This CDR3 has 14 amino acids. Here the CDR3 reads CASSYDRSSYEQYF. The CDR3 coding sequence is TGTGCCAGCAGCTACGACAGGAGCTCCTACGAGCAGTACTTC. Drawing the rest from reference TRBV7-8 and TRBJ2-7, the complete variable domain is GAGVSQSPRYKVAKRGQDVALRCDPISGHVSLFWYQQALGQGPEFLTYFQNEAQLDKSGLPSDRFFAERPEGSVSTLKIQRTQQEDSAVYLCASSYDRSSYEQYFGPGTRLTVT.

CDR3 region: CASSRGTSGGAGELFF. The CDR3 DNA reads as TGTGCCAGCAGCCGCGGGACTAGCGGGGGGGCCGGGGAGCTGTTTTTT. This sequence joins TRBV3-1 (or the pseudogene TRBV3-2) and TRBJ2-2; 16 bases line up with TRBD2. Germline CDR1 and CDR2: LGHDT and YNNKEL (reference sequence). The CDR3 runs to 16 residues. Germline trimming cut 4 bases from V and 6 bases from J; bases unmatched to any gene: 2.

V and J are TRBV6-1 and TRBJ1-6, with 9 nucleotides matching TRBD1. J lost 10 bases, V lost 2 bases, and 6 bases had no gene match. In germline, CDR1 is MNHNS, CDR2 SASEGT. This CDR3 is 15 amino acids long. CDR3 protein: CASSETGQGRSPLHF. The CDR3 DNA follows: TGTGCCAGCAGTGAAACGGGACAGGGAAGATCACCCCTCCACTTT.

V and J are TRBV5-1 and TRBJ1-5; 8 bases agree with TRBD1. J was trimmed by 2 bases and V by 0 bases; bases with no gene match: 7. The V gene's germline CDR1 is SGHRS and CDR2 YFSETQ. The CDR3 runs to 17 residues. DNA of the CDR3: TGCGCCAGCAGCTTGGGGGACAGGACGTATCGCAATCAGCCCCAGCATTTT. Its translation is CASSLGDRTYRNQPQHF.

This clone was seen a few times. The chain links TRBV29-1 to TRBJ2-7; 12 bases map to TRBD1. This CDR3 is 16 amino acids long. Trimming cost V 0 bases and J 6 bases; bases outside gene matches: 9. Germline values: CDR1 SQVTM, CDR2 ANQGSEA. CDR3 nucleotide sequence: TGCAGCGTTGAAGATCCTCCGGGACAGGGGGCTGGCGAGCAGTACTTC. This sequence encodes CSVEDPPGQGAGEQYF.

The chain combines TRBV7-8 with TRBJ1-5; 11 bases map to TRBD1. The CDR3 is made up of 16 amino acids. Germline CDR1 is SGHVS and CDR2 is FQNEAQ. After removal of 5 bases from V and 0 bases from J, the junction contained 3 bases not matched to a gene. The CDR3 DNA reads as TGTGCCAGCAGCCTTGGGACAGGGGGTAGCAATCAGCCCCAGCATTTT. This encodes CASSLGTGGSNQPQHF.

V usage is TRBV2 and J usage is TRBJ1-6, with 7 positions matching TRBD1. This CDR3 has 14 amino acids. The germline CDR1 and CDR2 sequences are SNHLY and FYNNEI. J lost 5 bases, V lost 11 bases, and 9 bases had no gene match. CDR3 in amino acids: CAWSRDSNNSPLHF. CDR3 sequence (DNA): TGTGCCTGGAGCCGGGACAGCAATAATTCACCCCTCCACTTT.

The gene calls are TRBV9 and TRBJ2-3; TRBD1 matches at 8 bases. V shed 4 bases and J 6 bases; nucleotides not matched to a gene: 7. This CDR3 is 14 amino acids long. The germline CDR1 and CDR2 sequences are SGDLS and YYNGEE. CDR3 amino acids: CASSPQTGADTQYF. The CDR3 bases are TGTGCCAGCAGCCCACAGACAGGGGCCGATACGCAGTATTTT.

The V and J genes are TRBV5-1 and TRBJ1-2, with a weak D call TRBD1 (6 bases). The CDR3 sequence is 15 residues long. CDR1 is SGHRS and CDR2 is YFSETQ in the germline V gene. Trimming took off 5 bases at V and 0 bases at J, with 14 bases between the two ends. CDR3 region: CASSIGQMANYGYTF. CDR3 nucleotides: TGCGCCAGCAGTATCGGACAGATGGCTAACTATGGCTACACCTTC.

The chain uses TRBV4-1 and TRBJ2-7, with unresolved D. Trimming removed 1 base from V and 2 bases from J, with 9 bases in between. CDR1 is MGHRA and CDR2 is YSYEKL in the germline V gene. The CDR3 sequence is 14 residues long. The CDR3 loop is CASSQVGGTYEQYF. CDR3 nucleotides: TGCGCCAGCAGCCAAGTTGGCGGTACCTACGAGCAGTACTTC.

The J gene is TRBJ2-3, the V gene TRBV18; TRBD2 agrees at 11 bases. CDR1 is KGHSH, CDR2 LQKENI, per germline. V was pared by 0 bases and J by 4 bases, with 0 bases of the junction left unmatched. This CDR3 is 15 amino acids long. CDR3 sequence reads: CASSPPGLAADTQYF. The CDR3 DNA is TGTGCCAGCTCACCACCGGGACTAGCGGCAGATACGCAGTATTTT.

This clone was seen just once. The chain recombines TRBV2 with TRBJ2-5; 8 bases align to TRBD1. The length of the CDR3 is 14 residues. The V and J ends lost 7 bases and 3 bases, in that order; junction bases with no gene match: 7. The germline V gene encodes CDR1 SNHLY and CDR2 FYNNEI. The CDR3 protein is CASKKAGGEETQYF. The CDR3, as DNA: TGTGCCAGCAAGAAGGCAGGGGGCGAAGAGACCCAGTACTTC.

The rearrangement links TRBV12-3 or TRBV12-4 to TRBJ2-7, with D possibly matching TRBD2 (5 bases). V was cut by 5 bases and J by 3 bases, with 11 bases left in between. The CDR3 extends over 13 amino acids. The CDR3 protein is CASSRGLSYEQYF. DNA for the CDR3: TGTGCCAGCAGTCGGGGTTTAAGCTACGAGCAGTACTTC.

This chain joins TRBV5-1 and TRBJ2-5; 8 positions match TRBD1. Germline loops: CDR1 SGHRS, CDR2 YFSETQ. This CDR3 is 15 amino acids long. V lost 0 bases to trimming and J lost 5 bases; unmatched junction nucleotides: 6. Here the CDR3 DNA reads TGCGCCAGCAGCTTGGCCGGACAGGGTCTCGAGACCCAGTACTTC. Translation gives CASSLAGQGLETQYF.

V usage is TRBV7-6 and J usage is TRBJ2-1; 9 bases align to TRBD2. The trim removed 2 bases at V and 8 bases at J, leaving 7 bases unmatched. Germline values: CDR1 SGHVS, CDR2 FNYEAQ. The CDR3 contains 15 residues. The CDR3 DNA is TGTGCCAGCAGCTTACCTAGCGGGGCTCATCATGAGCAGTTCTTC. This codes for CASSLPSGAHHEQFF.

V usage is TRBV5-1 and J usage is TRBJ1-2; 8 nucleotides match TRBD1. J lost 8 bases, V lost 0 bases, and 3 bases had no gene match. This CDR3 has 13 residues. Germline loops: CDR1 SGHRS, CDR2 YFSETQ. Here the CDR3 reads CASSLGQGRGYTF. DNA for the CDR3: TGCGCCAGCAGCTTGGGACAGGGGCGCGGCTACACCTTC. The full variable domain, rest sourced from reference TRBV5-1 and TRBJ1-2, is KAGVTQTPRYLIKTRGQQVTLSCSPISGHRSVSWYQQTPGQGLQFLFEYFSETQRNKGNFPGRFSGRQFSNSRSEMNVSTLELGDSALYLCASSLGQGRGYTFGSGTRLTVV.

The gene calls are TRBV25-1 and TRBJ1-1; D not resolved. This CDR3 contains 17 residues. Germline CDR1 reads MGHDK; CDR2 reads SYGVNS. The germline V and J ends were trimmed by 0 bases and 0 bases, with 14 bases remaining between them. The chain's CDR3 is CASSEYSVWSMNTEAFF. DNA for the CDR3: TGTGCCAGCAGTGAATACTCAGTTTGGAGCATGAACACTGAAGCTTTCTTT.

The chain has TRBV5-1 and TRBJ1-3; 7 bases agree with TRBD1. V trimming: 2 bases; J trimming: 0 bases; junction bases outside the gene matches: 5. Germline V gene data show CDR1 as SGHRS and CDR2 as YFSETQ. The length of the CDR3 is 16 residues. DNA for the CDR3: TGCGCCAGCAGCTTAGACAGGGTTACCTCTGGAAACACCATATATTTT. This sequence encodes CASSLDRVTSGNTIYF.

Here the CDR3 DNA reads TGTGCCATCACTCGGGGGGCAGACACCGGGGAGCTGTTTTTT. Translation: CAITRGADTGELFF. The genes are TRBV2 and TRBJ2-2, with D perhaps TRBD2 (7 bases). In germline, CDR1 is SNHLY, CDR2 FYNNEI. V was clipped by 10 bases and J by 3 bases, with 15 bases between them. This CDR3 spans 14 amino acids.